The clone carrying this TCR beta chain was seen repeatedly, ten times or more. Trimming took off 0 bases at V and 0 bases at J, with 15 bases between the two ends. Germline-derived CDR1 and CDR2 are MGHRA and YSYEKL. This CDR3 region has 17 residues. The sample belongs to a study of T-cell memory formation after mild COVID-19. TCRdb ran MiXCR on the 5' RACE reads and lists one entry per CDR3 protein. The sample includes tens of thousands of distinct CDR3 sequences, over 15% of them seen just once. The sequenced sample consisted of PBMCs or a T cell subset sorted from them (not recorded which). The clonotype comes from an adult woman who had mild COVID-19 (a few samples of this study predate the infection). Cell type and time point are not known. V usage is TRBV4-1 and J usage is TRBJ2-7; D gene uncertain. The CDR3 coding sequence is TGCGCCAGCAGCCAAGAACCCCCCAGTCTAAGCTCCTACGAGCAGTACTTC. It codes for CASSQEPPSLSSYEQYF.